This record covers a single T cell receptor beta chain. It lacks a known antigen. No much larger clonotype is one base removed from it; base qualities were not supplied. Libraries were made using the immunoSEQ multiplex PCR assay. For most patients, genomic DNA was isolated with the Qiagen DNeasy Blood and Tissue Kit and shipped frozen to Adaptive Biotechnologies for TCR sequencing. High-throughput TCR-beta CDR3 sequencing of genomic DNA from most patients was performed by Adaptive Biotechnologies. The source study handled its data this way. TCR sequencing data for around 20 patients were retrieved from Adaptive's ImmunoSEQ software; three other patients were processed with MiXCR and VDJtools. CD4 versus CD8 sorting errors were corrected by removing sequences found in both subsets at a frequency ratio below 5:1. CDR3 nucleotide sequences shared between donor and recipient were removed because their origin could not be assigned. Alloreactive clones required at least 2-fold expansion over unstimulated cells and minimum CFSE-low frequency of 0.002% (template counts) or 0.001% (read counts). Clones were considered mappable if detected in sequenced pre-transplant spleen, lymph node, or MLR CFSE-low populations of the donor or recipient. Cumulative frequency of alloreactive clones was calculated as a percentage of all sequences weighted by copy number. TCRdb took over this immuneACCESS table, retaining in-frame rearrangements with V and J assigned. Such tables are incomplete; in checked studies, under half of the missing clones stem from an unresolved V gene, and the remainder is unexplained. For V, J and clone size, that table is used; D and trimming come from the DNA. A total of 70,000 to 95,000 clones appear in this sample, around 90% of them only once. Of the sample, around 0.11% falls within the top ten clones.

This sample was included in a study of graft-versus-host responses after intestinal transplantation (dated by TCRdb to about 2021). At the level of the whole study: The transplants that recipients got were multivisceral, liver-intestinal, or isolated intestinal. All recipients received anti-thymocyte globulin induction followed by maintenance tacrolimus and steroids for approximately 3 years. Bulk TCR-beta CDR3 sequencing was used to track graft-versus-host and host-versus-graft alloreactive T cell clones in the graft, circulation and bone marrow after intestinal transplantation. Alloreactive clones were identified by sequencing pre-transplant mixed lymphocyte reaction products and comparing these products with unstimulated pre-transplant donor and recipient T cells. A cohort of around 25 intestinal transplant recipients, including one retransplant, was enrolled, and 3 patients lacking pretransplant specimens were excluded. Donor T cell macrochimerism was defined as a peak of at least 4% donor T cells among recipient peripheral blood mononuclear cells. Instead of going to the commercial service, samples from a few later patients were sequenced in-house on an Illumina MiSeq and processed with MiXCR.

The study at large found these results: GvH clones were detected in recipient bone marrow, and some appeared earlier in ileal mucosa or blood, consistent with an intestinal mucosal origin. Patients with donor T cell macrochimerism had high GvH to HvG T cell clonal ratios in their allografts. Peak levels of circulating GvH clones were associated with declines in HvG clones early after transplant. The relatively low number and heterogeneity of intestinal transplant patients limited the conclusions.

The sample's time point, from its label and the paper: cells obtained before transplantation from donor or recipient. CD3+CD4+ and CD3+CD8+ populations were FACS-sorted from unstimulated pre-transplant donor and recipient cells taken from spleen or lymph nodes. According to the germline V gene, CDR1 reads MGHRA and CDR2 reads YSYEKL. From the cysteine through the phenylalanine, the CDR3 covers 13 amino acids. Only the CDR3 DNA stays, 39 bases, in frame from base 1. Trimming takes 1 base from V and 8 bases from J, and the germline ends sit 11 bases apart. This TCR was recovered from a human donor who received an intestinal transplant. The sample in question was unstimulated CD4+ T cells sorted from spleen or lymph node cells, obtained before intestinal transplant. This receptor chain uses TRBV4-1 and TRBJ1-2; the D gene cannot be resolved reliably. The CDR3 loop reads CASSQVPVSGYTF. The nucleotide sequence is given as TGCGCCAGCAGCCAAGTCCCCGTTTCCGGCTACACCTTC.